Below are 25 T cell receptor beta chains sequenced from a single sample in a study of OX40 agonist ivuxolimab in advanced cancers. Generated by immunoSEQ multiplex PCR, the TCRdb table keeps only in-frame clones and is missing some. In the table there are around 13,000 clones, about three quarters of which are singletons. Here the sequenced sample was CD4+ or CD8+ T cells sorted from blood, taken in a trial of the OX40 agonist ivuxolimab. These TCRs come from an adult with an advanced solid tumor such as melanoma, head and neck, liver or kidney cancer.

The rearrangement uses TRBV7-9 and TRBJ2-5; D remains unclear. The CDR3 loop spans 14 amino acids. Trimming took 5 bases from V and 1 from J, leaving 11 bases between them. The germline V gene has CDR1 SEHNR and CDR2 FQNEAQ (reference sequence). CDR3 in amino acids: CASSQPVAQETQYF. CDR3 in DNA: TGTGCCAGCAGCCAACCAGTCGCCCAAGAGACCCAGTACTTC. Filled out from reference TRBV7-9 and TRBJ2-5, the complete variable domain reads DTGVSQNPRHKITKRGQNVTFRCDPISEHNRLYWYRQTLGQGPEFLTYFQNEAQLEKSRLLSDRFSAERPKGSFSTLEIQRTEQGDSAMYLCASSQPVAQETQYFGPGTRLLVL.

By sample fraction, this clone is medium-sized. The gene calls are TRBV9 and TRBJ1-1, with a weak D call TRBD1 (5 bases). The CDR3 has 14 amino acids. Germline V gives CDR1 SGDLS, CDR2 YYNGEE. Trimming removed 3 bases from V and 2 bases from J, with 11 bases in between. The CDR3 reads CASSADRLNTEAFF. Written as DNA, the CDR3 is TGTGCCAGCAGCGCAGACAGACTAAACACTGAAGCTTTCTTT.

The rearrangement uses TRBV5-5 and TRBJ2-3; D not certain. The V gene lost 5 bases and the J gene lost 0 bases, with 7 bases spanning the gap. Germline CDR1 SGHKS, CDR2 YYEKEE (reference sequence). The CDR3 loop spans 13 amino acids. The CDR3 DNA sequence: TGTGCCAGCAGACCGGACAGCACAGATACGCAGTATTTT. Encoded protein: CASRPDSTDTQYF.

V gene TRBV28 combines with J gene TRBJ1-2; TRBD1 aligns across 7 bases. With 6 bases clipped from V and 7 bases from J, the junction kept 2 bases outside the gene matches. Germline assignment: CDR1 MDHEN and CDR2 SYDVKM. The CDR3 runs to 11 residues. CDR3 DNA: TGTGCCAGCAGAGGGGGCCGTGGCTACACCTTC. It yields the protein CASRGGRGYTF.

Ten or more counts support this clone. This chain joins TRBV28 and TRBJ1-4; D gene unclear. Germline CDR1 is MDHEN and CDR2 is SYDVKM. The CDR3 has 15 amino acids. V gave up 5 bases and J gave up 0 bases, with 10 bases separating them. CDR3 nucleotides: TGTGCCAGCAGTCCAGGAGTTGCAACTAATGAAAAACTGTTTTTT. It codes for CASSPGVATNEKLFF.

This chain joins TRBV25-1 and TRBJ2-7; maybe TRBD1 (5 bases). CDR3 length: 13 residues. Trimming left V 5 bases short and J 6 bases short, with 14 bases between. Germline V gives CDR1 MGHDK, CDR2 SYGVNS. The CDR3 here is CASSLRPGSEQYF. As DNA, the CDR3 is TGTGCCAGCAGTCTGAGGCCAGGGTCCGAGCAGTACTTC.

The genes are TRBV10-3 and TRBJ2-3, with TRBD2 as a possible D gene (5 bases). This CDR3 has 13 amino acids. V lost 7 bases to trimming and J lost 5 bases, with 13 bases between them. CDR1 is ENHRY, CDR2 SYGVKD, per germline. The CDR3 coding sequence is TGTGCCATCACGGGATTACTCCTAGATACGCAGTATTTT. Protein: CAITGLLLDTQYF.

The V call is TRBV7-2, the J call TRBJ2-5; weak D call: TRBD2 (7 bases). CDR1 and CDR2 from the germline V gene are SGHTA and FQGNSA. Between the trimmed V and J ends, which lost 4 bases and 6 bases, there was a span of 18 bases. The CDR3 extends over 15 amino acids. The CDR3 is CASSSWTRGRKTQYF. Written as DNA, the CDR3 is TGTGCCAGCAGCTCGTGGACTAGGGGGAGAAAGACCCAGTACTTC.

This clone has only one observation. The rearrangement uses TRBV7-9 and TRBJ1-2; no clear D gene. With 3 bases removed from V and 2 bases from J, the gap between germline ends came to 10 bases. Germline V gene lookup returns CDR1 SEHNR and CDR2 FQNEAQ (reference sequence). This CDR3 region has 14 residues. This CDR3 reads CASSLVGQNYGYTF. CDR3 nucleotide sequence: TGTGCCAGCAGCTTGGTTGGCCAGAACTATGGCTACACCTTC.

V and J are TRBV7-3 and TRBJ2-1; the D gene is possibly TRBD1 (6 bases). The CDR3 consists of 16 residues. Trimming removed 2 bases at V and 6 bases at J, with 17 bases between. Germline V gives CDR1 SGHTA, CDR2 FQGTGA. The CDR3 DNA reads as TGTGCCAGCAGCTTAGGTTACCAGGGGACGGTCAATGAGCAGTTCTTC. Its translation is CASSLGYQGTVNEQFF.

This clone was found many times. This chain links TRBV7-8 with TRBJ2-7; TRBD2 matches 7 bases. The CDR3 extends over 16 amino acids. Trimming took 0 bases from V and 6 from J; bases not matched to a gene: 11. Germline loops: CDR1 SGHVS, CDR2 FQNEAQ. CDR3 nucleotides: TGTGCCAGCAGCTTAGCCCCCGCGGGAGCCGTCGCCGAGCAGTACTTC. It yields the protein CASSLAPAGAVAEQYF.

V usage is TRBV30 and J usage is TRBJ2-7; 9 positions agree with TRBD1. V trimming: 1 base; J trimming: 1 base; junction bases outside the gene matches: 8. Germline V gene lookup returns CDR1 GTSNPN and CDR2 SVGIG (reference sequence). The length of the CDR3 is 16 residues. The CDR3 loop reads CAWSGTGAVSSYEQYF. Written as DNA, the CDR3 is TGTGCCTGGAGTGGGACAGGGGCAGTTAGTTCCTACGAGCAGTACTTC.

The chain carries TRBV28 and TRBJ1-5, with D unclear. The V end lost 2 bases, the J end lost 5 bases, and 10 bases lay between the germline ends. Germline lookup yields CDR1 MDHEN and CDR2 SYDVKM. The CDR3 runs to 14 residues. CDR3: CASSLLSGDQPQHF. As DNA, the CDR3 is TGTGCCAGCAGTTTACTTTCGGGCGATCAGCCCCAGCATTTT.

This rearrangement joins TRBV19 to TRBJ2-2; D is unclear. In germline, CDR1 is LNHDA, CDR2 SQIVND (reference sequence). The germline V and J ends were trimmed by 3 bases and 2 bases, with 7 bases remaining between them. The CDR3 totals 14 residues. The DNA for the CDR3 is TGTGCCAGTAGTATCTGGGTCAACACCGGGGAGCTGTTTTTT. The encoded protein is CASSIWVNTGELFF.

This clone was picked up a small number of times. V and J are TRBV28 and TRBJ1-6; 10 nucleotides agree with TRBD1. The CDR3 sequence is 14 residues long. Per the germline V gene, CDR1 is MDHEN and CDR2 is SYDVKM. The V segment lost 10 bases and the J segment 11 bases; nucleotides outside the gene matches: 11. CDR3 residues: CATWPGQGLTPLHF. CDR3 nucleotide sequence: TGTGCCACCTGGCCGGGACAGGGGTTAACACCCCTCCACTTT.

Here the CDR3 reads CASSWTSGYEQYF. CDR3 bases: TGCGCCAGCAGCTGGACTAGCGGCTACGAGCAGTACTTC. This chain links TRBV5-1 with TRBJ2-7; 10 bases line up with TRBD2. Trimming cost V 3 bases and J 3 bases; bases outside gene matches: 0. CDR3 length: 13 amino acids. Germline-derived CDR1 and CDR2 are SGHRS and YFSETQ.

For the CDR3, the DNA is TGTGCCAGCAGCTATATAGCGGGAGGACCCTACAATGAGCAGTTCTTC. Translated, it gives CASSYIAGGPYNEQFF. J is TRBJ2-1 and V is TRBV14; 10 nucleotides agree with TRBD2. V lost 5 bases and J lost 2; bases outside the gene matches: 6. CDR1 is SGHDN, CDR2 FVKESK, per germline. CDR3 length: 16 amino acids.

The V gene is TRBV11-2, the J gene TRBJ2-7, with D hard to call. The CDR3 totals 11 residues. Germline values: CDR1 SGHAT, CDR2 FQNNGV. Between the trimmed V and J ends, which lost 3 bases and 2 bases, there was a span of 2 bases. CDR3 nucleotides: TGTGCCAGCAGCTTCGCCTACGAGCAGTACTTC. This sequence encodes CASSFAYEQYF.

V and J are TRBV4-3 and TRBJ2-1; 7 positions match TRBD2. This CDR3 is built from 15 residues. Per the germline V gene, CDR1 is LGHNA and CDR2 is YSLEER. After removal of 4 bases from V and 14 bases from J, the junction contained 17 bases not matched to a gene. CDR3 sequence: CASSPSRRLLGGEFF. CDR3 nucleotides: TGCGCCAGCAGCCCGTCTCGACGGCTTCTGGGGGGGGAGTTCTTC.

The J gene is TRBJ1-1, the V gene TRBV5-1, with 9 nucleotides matching TRBD1. V shed 0 bases and J 2 bases; nucleotides not matched to a gene: 2. The CDR3 is 15 amino acids. Germline lookup yields CDR1 SGHRS and CDR2 YFSETQ. The CDR3 sequence: CASSLEGQGNTEAFF. The CDR3 DNA reads as TGCGCCAGCAGCTTGGAGGGACAGGGAAACACTGAAGCTTTCTTT.

This rearrangement joins TRBV27 to TRBJ2-3, with D uncertain. Germline CDR1 MNHEY, CDR2 SMNVEV (reference sequence). Trimming shortened V by 2 bases and J by 2 bases, and 14 bases separated the two germline ends. The CDR3 is 16 amino acids. The CDR3 region is CASSLNSLSYTDTQYF. DNA for the CDR3: TGTGCCAGCAGTTTAAACAGCCTAAGTTACACAGATACGCAGTATTTT.

This chain links TRBV19 with TRBJ2-7, with TRBD1 matching over 9 bases. With 6 bases clipped from V and 5 bases from J, the junction kept 8 bases outside the gene matches. This CDR3 has 14 residues. From germline, CDR1 is LNHDA and CDR2 SQIVND (reference sequence). The CDR3 nucleotides are TGTGCCAGTAGCCCGGGACAGGGTTTCAACGAGCAGTACTTC. Residues: CASSPGQGFNEQYF.

J is TRBJ2-4 and V is TRBV13; tentatively, D is TRBD1 or TRBD2 (6 bases each). The CDR3 runs 14 residues. V gave up 1 base and J gave up 6 bases, with 10 bases separating them. CDR1 and CDR2 from the germline V gene are PRHDT and FYEKMQ (reference sequence). The CDR3 sequence: CASSLVGGRNIQYF. CDR3 in DNA: TGTGCCAGCAGCTTAGTCGGGGGCCGAAACATTCAGTACTTC.

There are a few counts of this clone. Other DNA sequences within the sample encode an identical CDR3. CDR3 sequence: CASSPRGTGELFF. CDR3 sequence (DNA): TGTGCCAGCAGTCCTCGGGGCACCGGGGAGCTGTTTTTT. V and J are TRBV28 and TRBJ2-2, with TRBD2 as a possible D gene (5 bases). Germline CDR1 and CDR2: MDHEN and SYDVKM. This CDR3 has 13 residues. V was clipped by 5 bases and J by 4 bases, with 8 bases between them.

This sequence joins TRBV6-1 and TRBJ2-2; TRBD2 is a possible D gene (5 bases). This CDR3 contains 15 residues. Trimming removed 1 base from V and 3 bases from J, with 9 bases in between. CDR1 is MNHNS and CDR2 is SASEGT in the germline V gene. The CDR3 reads CASSEGGLHTGELFF. In nucleotides, the CDR3 is TGTGCCAGCAGTGAAGGCGGACTTCACACCGGGGAGCTGTTTTTT.